The entry below gives a single T cell receptor (beta chain) sequence along with its context. Antigen unknown. Possible read error: a much larger clone is one base away. In TCRdb, the reads were re-called with MiXCR into one record per CDR3 protein. Here the sample spans roughly 630,000 distinct CDR3 sequences, less than 25% being singletons. This entry belongs to a study of T cell repertoires in cytomegalovirus infection. Study at large: Public signatures in TCR beta pointed to CMV infection and matching HLA type. General study findings and limits: Totalled public TCR beta family frequency picked out people who carried CMV plus the relevant HLA.

This CDR3 is built from 17 residues. From germline, CDR1 is SGHVS and CDR2 FQNEAQ. This chain connects TRBV7-8 to TRBJ2-6; D might be TRBD1 (6 bases). Input material: CD8+ T cells from PBMCs. The sequence came from a human donor in good health (CMV status not recorded). Some clones in this sample may be carry-over from other donors' samples. In DNA form, the CDR3 reads TGTGCCAGCAGCCTAGGGGGTAGGGGGTCTGGGACCAACGTCCTGACTTTC. Translation: CASSLGGRGSGTNVLTF. The full variable domain, completed using reference TRBV7-8 and TRBJ2-6, is GAGVSQSPRYKVAKRGQDVALRCDPISGHVSLFWYQQALGQGPEFLTYFQNEAQLDKSGLPSDRFFAERPEGSVSTLKIQRTQQEDSAVYLCASSLGGRGSGTNVLTFGAGSRLTVL.